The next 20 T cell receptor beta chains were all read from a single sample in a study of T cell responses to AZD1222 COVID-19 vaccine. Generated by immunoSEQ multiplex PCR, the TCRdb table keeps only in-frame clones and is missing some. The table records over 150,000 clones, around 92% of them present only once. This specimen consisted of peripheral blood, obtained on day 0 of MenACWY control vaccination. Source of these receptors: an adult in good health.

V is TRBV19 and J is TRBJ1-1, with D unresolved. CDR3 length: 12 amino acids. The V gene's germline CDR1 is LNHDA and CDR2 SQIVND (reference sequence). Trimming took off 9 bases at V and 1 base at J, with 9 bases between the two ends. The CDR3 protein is CASSYPNTEAFF. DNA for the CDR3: TGTGCCAGCAGCTACCCGAACACTGAAGCTTTCTTT.

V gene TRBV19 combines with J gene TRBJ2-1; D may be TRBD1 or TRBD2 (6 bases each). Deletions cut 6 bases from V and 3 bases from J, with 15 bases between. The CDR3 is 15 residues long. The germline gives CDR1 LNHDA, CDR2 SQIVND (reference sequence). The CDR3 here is CASSQRRGVYNEQFF. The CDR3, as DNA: TGTGCCAGTAGCCAACGGAGGGGGGTCTACAATGAGCAGTTCTTC. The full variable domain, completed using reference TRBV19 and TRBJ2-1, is DGGITQSPKYLFRKEGQNVTLSCEQNLNHDAMYWYRQDPGQGLRLIYYSQIVNDFQKGDIAEGYSVSREKKESFPLTVTSAQKNPTAFYLCASSQRRGVYNEQFFGPGTRLTVL.

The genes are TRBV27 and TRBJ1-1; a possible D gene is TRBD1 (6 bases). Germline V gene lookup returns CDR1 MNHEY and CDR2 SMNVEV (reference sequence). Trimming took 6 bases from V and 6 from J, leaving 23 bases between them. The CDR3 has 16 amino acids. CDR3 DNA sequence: TGTGCCAGCAGCAATCACGCCGCCGGCAGGGGACCTGAAGCTTTCTTT. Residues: CASSNHAAGRGPEAFF.

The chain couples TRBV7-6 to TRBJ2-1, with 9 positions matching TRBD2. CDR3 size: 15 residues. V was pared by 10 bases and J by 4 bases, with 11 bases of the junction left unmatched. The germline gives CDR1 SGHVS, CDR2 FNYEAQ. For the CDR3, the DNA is TGTGCCACCGGAGCTAGCGGGGCGGCGTACAATGAGCAGTTCTTC. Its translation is CATGASGAAYNEQFF. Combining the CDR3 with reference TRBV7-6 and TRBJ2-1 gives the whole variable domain GAGVSQSPRYKVTKRGQDVALRCDPISGHVSLYWYRQALGQGPEFLTYFNYEAQQDKSGLPNDRFSAERPEGSISTLTIQRTEQRDSAMYRCATGASGAAYNEQFFGPGTRLTVL.

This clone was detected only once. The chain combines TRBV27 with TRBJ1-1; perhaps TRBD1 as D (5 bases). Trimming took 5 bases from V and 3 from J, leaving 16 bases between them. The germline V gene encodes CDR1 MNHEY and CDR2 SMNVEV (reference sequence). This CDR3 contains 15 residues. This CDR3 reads CASSPGAGRDTEAFF. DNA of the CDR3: TGTGCCAGCAGTCCTGGGGCGGGTCGGGACACTGAAGCTTTCTTT.

DNA of the CDR3: TGTGCCAGCAGCCAAGCTCTGGGCAACAATGAGCAGTTCTTC. Residues: CASSQALGNNEQFF. The rearrangement joins TRBV4-2 to TRBJ2-1; no clear D. V was shortened by 1 base and J by 5 bases, with 9 bases between the two germline ends. The CDR3 runs to 14 residues. In germline, CDR1 is LGHNA, CDR2 YNFKEQ.

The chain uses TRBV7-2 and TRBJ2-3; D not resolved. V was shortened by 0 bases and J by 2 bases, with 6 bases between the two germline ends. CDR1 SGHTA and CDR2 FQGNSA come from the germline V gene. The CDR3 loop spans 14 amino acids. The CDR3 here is CASSLASHTDTQYF. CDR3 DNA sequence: TGTGCCAGCAGCTTAGCTTCGCACACAGATACGCAGTATTTT. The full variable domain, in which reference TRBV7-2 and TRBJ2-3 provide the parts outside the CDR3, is GAGVSQSPSNKVTEKGKDVELRCDPISGHTALYWYRQSLGQGLEFLIYFQGNSAPDKSGLPSDRFSAERTGGSVSTLTIQRTQQEDSAVYLCASSLASHTDTQYFGPGTRLTVL.

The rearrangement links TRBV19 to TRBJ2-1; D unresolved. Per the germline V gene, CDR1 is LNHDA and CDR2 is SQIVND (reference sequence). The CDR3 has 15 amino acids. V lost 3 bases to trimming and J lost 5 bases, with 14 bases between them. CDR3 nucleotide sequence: TGTGCCAGTAGTATTCGGGCTAGTAGCCACAATGAGCAGTTCTTC. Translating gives CASSIRASSHNEQFF. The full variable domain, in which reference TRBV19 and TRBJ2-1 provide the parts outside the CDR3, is DGGITQSPKYLFRKEGQNVTLSCEQNLNHDAMYWYRQDPGQGLRLIYYSQIVNDFQKGDIAEGYSVSREKKESFPLTVTSAQKNPTAFYLCASSIRASSHNEQFFGPGTRLTVL.

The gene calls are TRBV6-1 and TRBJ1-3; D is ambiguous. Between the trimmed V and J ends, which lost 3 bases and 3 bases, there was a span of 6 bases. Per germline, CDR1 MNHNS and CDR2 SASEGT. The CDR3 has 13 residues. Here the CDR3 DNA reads TGTGCCAGCAGTGAGGACGGTGGAAACACCATATATTTT. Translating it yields CASSEDGGNTIYF.

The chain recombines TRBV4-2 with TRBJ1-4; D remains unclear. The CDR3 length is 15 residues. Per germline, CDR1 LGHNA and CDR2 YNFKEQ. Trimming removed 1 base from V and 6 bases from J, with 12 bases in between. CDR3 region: CASSQGPTTDEKLFF. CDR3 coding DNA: TGTGCCAGCAGCCAAGGCCCTACCACGGATGAAAAACTGTTTTTT.

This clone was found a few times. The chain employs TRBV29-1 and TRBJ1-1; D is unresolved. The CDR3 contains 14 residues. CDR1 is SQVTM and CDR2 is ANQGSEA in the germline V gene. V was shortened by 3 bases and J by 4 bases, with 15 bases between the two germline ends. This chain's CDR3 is CSVEGAETFTEAFF. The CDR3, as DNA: TGCAGCGTTGAGGGCGCGGAAACTTTCACTGAAGCTTTCTTT.

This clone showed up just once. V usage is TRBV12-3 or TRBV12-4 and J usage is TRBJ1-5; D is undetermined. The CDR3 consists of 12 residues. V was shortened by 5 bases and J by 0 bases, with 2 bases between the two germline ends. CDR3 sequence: CASSASNQPQHF. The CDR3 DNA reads TGTGCCAGCAGTGCTAGCAATCAGCCCCAGCATTTT.

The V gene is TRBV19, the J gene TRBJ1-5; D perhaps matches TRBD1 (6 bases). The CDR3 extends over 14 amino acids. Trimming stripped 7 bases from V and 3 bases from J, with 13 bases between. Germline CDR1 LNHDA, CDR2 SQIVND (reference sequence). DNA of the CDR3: TGTGCCAGTAACCCACAGGGCCCCAATCAGCCCCAGCATTTT. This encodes CASNPQGPNQPQHF.

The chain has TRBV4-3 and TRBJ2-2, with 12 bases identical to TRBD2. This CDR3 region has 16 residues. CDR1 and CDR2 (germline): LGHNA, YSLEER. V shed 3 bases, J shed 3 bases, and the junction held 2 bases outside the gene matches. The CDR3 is CASSQPSGRDTGELFF. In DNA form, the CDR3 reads TGCGCCAGCAGCCAGCCTAGCGGGAGGGACACCGGGGAGCTGTTTTTT.

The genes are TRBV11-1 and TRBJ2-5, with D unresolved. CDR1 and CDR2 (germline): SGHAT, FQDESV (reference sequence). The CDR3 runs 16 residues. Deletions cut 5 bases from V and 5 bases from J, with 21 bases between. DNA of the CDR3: TGTGCCAGCAGCCTCGGAGCGTTATCGGTCGGGGAGACCCAGTACTTC. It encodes CASSLGALSVGETQYF.

CDR3 in amino acids: CASTGAAPGEQYF. The CDR3 region has the DNA TGCGCCAGCACCGGGGCGGCCCCCGGCGAGCAGTACTTC. The rearrangement joins TRBV10-1 to TRBJ2-7; either TRBD1 or TRBD2 may supply D (5 bases each). From germline, CDR1 is WNHNN and CDR2 SYGVQD (reference sequence). V dropped 7 bases and J dropped 6 bases, with 16 bases sitting between them. The CDR3 is 13 amino acids.

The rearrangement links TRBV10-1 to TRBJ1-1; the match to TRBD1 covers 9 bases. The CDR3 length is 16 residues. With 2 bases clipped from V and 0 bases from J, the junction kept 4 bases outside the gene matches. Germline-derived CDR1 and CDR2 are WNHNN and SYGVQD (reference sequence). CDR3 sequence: CASSEMGDRVNTEAFF. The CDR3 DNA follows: TGCGCCAGCAGTGAGATGGGGGACAGGGTGAACACTGAAGCTTTCTTT.

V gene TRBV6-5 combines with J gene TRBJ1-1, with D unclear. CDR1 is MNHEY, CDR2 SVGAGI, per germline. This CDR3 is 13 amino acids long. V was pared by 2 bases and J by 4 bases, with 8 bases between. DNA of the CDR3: TGTGCCAGCAGTTACGGGGTGGGCACTGAAGCTTTCTTT. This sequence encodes CASSYGVGTEAFF.

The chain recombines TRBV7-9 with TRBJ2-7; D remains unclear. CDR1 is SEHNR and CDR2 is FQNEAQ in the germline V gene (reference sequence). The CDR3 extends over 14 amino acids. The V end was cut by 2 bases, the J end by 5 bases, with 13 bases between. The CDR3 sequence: CASSLNSGRNEQYF. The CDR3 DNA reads TGTGCCAGCAGCTTAAACTCGGGTCGAAACGAGCAGTACTTC.

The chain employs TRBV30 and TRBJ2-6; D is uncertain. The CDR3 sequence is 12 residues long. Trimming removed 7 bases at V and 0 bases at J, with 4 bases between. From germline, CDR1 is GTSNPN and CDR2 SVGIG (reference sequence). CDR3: CASYSGANVLTF. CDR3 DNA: TGTGCCTCATACTCTGGGGCCAACGTCCTGACTTTC.